One sample yielded the 9 T cell receptor beta chains listed below, sequenced in a study of blood T cell repertoires in COVID-19. TCRdb's table, derived via immunoSEQ multiplex PCR, lists solely in-frame clones and lacks some. The sample lists hundreds of thousands of clones; 83% were seen once. The sequencing input was PBMCs or T cells enriched from blood (not recorded which). The source is a woman aged 50 to 60 who had been exposed to COVID-19.

This clone was seen a single time. The chain employs TRBV5-1 and TRBJ1-1, with D perhaps matching TRBD1 (6 bases). V lost 3 bases and J 6 bases, leaving 21 bases between the germline ends. The CDR3 runs to 16 residues. Germline assignment: CDR1 SGHRS and CDR2 YFSETQ. CDR3 nucleotide sequence: TGCGCCAGCAGCTCCGAGGGGGGAGGGGTTTTCGCTGAAGCTTTCTTT. It encodes CASSSEGGGVFAEAFF.

This rearrangement joins TRBV6-2 or TRBV6-3 to TRBJ1-1; 7 bases align to TRBD1. This CDR3 contains 16 residues. V was clipped by 5 bases and J by 6 bases; unmatched bases: 15. The germline CDR1 and CDR2 sequences are MNHEY and SVGEGT. CDR3 in amino acids: CASSVPKFDRAAEAFF. In DNA, the CDR3 is TGTGCCAGCAGTGTACCGAAATTTGACAGGGCTGCTGAAGCTTTCTTT.

CDR3 amino acids: CASSPWARAGGTDTQYF. The CDR3 nucleotides read TGTGCCAGCTCACCATGGGCCAGAGCGGGGGGCACAGATACGCAGTATTTT. The chain couples TRBV18 to TRBJ2-3; the match to TRBD2 covers 8 bases. This CDR3 is 17 amino acids long. Germline V gene data show CDR1 as KGHSH and CDR2 as LQKENI. The ends lost 2 bases at V and 1 base at J; junction bases unmatched: 8.

This sequence joins TRBV6-5 and TRBJ2-5, with 7 bases fitting TRBD1. CDR1 is MNHEY, CDR2 SVGAGI, per germline. J was trimmed by 7 bases and V by 6 bases; bases with no gene match: 8. The CDR3 has 13 residues. CDR3 nucleotides: TGTGCCAGCAGCGAGGGACAGCCGGGGACCCAGTACTTC. Protein: CASSEGQPGTQYF.

This clone came up a few times. The same CDR3 also results from other DNA sequences found in this sample. The V and J genes are TRBV20-1 and TRBJ1-2; D not certain. Germline CDR1 is DFQATT and CDR2 is SNEGSKA (reference sequence). Trimming cost V 6 bases and J 7 bases, with 9 bases left between them. The CDR3 runs 10 residues. In DNA, the CDR3 is TGCAGTGCCTCTCGAGGTGGCTACACCTTC. It encodes CSASRGGYTF.

The rearrangement uses TRBV19 and TRBJ1-5; D gene unclear. Germline V lookup: CDR1 LNHDA, CDR2 SQIVND (reference sequence). Trimming took 6 bases from V and 7 from J, leaving 13 bases between them. The CDR3 is 13 amino acids. The DNA of the CDR3 is TGTGCCAGTAGCCAACAGTGGGAGCAGCCCCAGCATTTT. Amino acids: CASSQQWEQPQHF.

This chain links TRBV6-5 with TRBJ1-1; tentative D call: TRBD1 (6 bases). CDR1 and CDR2 (germline): MNHEY, SVGAGI. Trimming cost V 6 bases and J 5 bases, with 16 bases left between them. The CDR3 has 14 amino acids. The CDR3 DNA reads TGTGCCAGCAGCCGACTCAGGGGAAGGACTGAAGCTTTCTTT. Its translation: CASSRLRGRTEAFF.

The chain employs TRBV29-1 and TRBJ1-4; no clear D. This CDR3 comprises 12 residues. V was shortened by 4 bases and J by 5 bases, with 8 bases between the two germline ends. The germline V gene encodes CDR1 SQVTM and CDR2 ANQGSEA. In nucleotides, the CDR3 is TGCAGCGTTGGGACTCAAAATGAAAAACTGTTTTTT. Translating it yields CSVGTQNEKLFF.

This clone was seen many times. V is TRBV9 and J is TRBJ2-7; 8 bases fit TRBD2. The CDR3 totals 14 residues. Germline CDR1 reads SGDLS; CDR2 reads YYNGEE. The V gene end was trimmed by 4 bases and the J gene end by 2 bases; junction bases not matched to a gene: 5. The CDR3 loop reads CASSQLAAPYEQYF. CDR3 in DNA: TGTGCCAGCAGCCAACTAGCGGCCCCCTACGAGCAGTACTTC.